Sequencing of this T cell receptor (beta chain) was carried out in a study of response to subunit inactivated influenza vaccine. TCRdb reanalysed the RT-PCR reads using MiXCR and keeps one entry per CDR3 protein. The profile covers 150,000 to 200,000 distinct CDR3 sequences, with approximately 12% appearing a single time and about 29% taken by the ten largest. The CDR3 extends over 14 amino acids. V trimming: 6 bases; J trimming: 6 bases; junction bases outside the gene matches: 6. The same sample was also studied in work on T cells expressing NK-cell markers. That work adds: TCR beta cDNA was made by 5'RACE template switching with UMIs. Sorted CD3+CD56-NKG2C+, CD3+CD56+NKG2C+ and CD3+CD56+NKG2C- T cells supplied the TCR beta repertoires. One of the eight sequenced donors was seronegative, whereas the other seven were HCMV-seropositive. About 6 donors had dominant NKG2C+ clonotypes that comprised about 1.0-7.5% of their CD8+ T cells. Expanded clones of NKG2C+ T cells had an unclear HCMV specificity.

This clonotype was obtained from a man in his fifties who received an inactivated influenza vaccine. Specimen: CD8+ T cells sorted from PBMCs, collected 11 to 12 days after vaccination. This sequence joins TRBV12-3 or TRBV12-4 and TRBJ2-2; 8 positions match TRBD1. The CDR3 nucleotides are TGTGCCAGCAGGTTACAGGGGGGCCCCGGGGAGCTGTTTTTT. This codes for CASRLQGGPGELFF.